This section outlines one T cell receptor (beta chain) sequence together with its context. Germline CDR1 reads SNHLY; CDR2 reads FYNNEI. V shed 8 bases and J shed 6 bases, with 13 bases lying between them. The CDR3 totals 13 residues. The sample is drawn from a study of OX40 agonist ivuxolimab in advanced cancers. Measured with immunoSEQ multiplex PCR; TCRdb has only the in-frame clones, and not every one. The sample contains over 90,000 clones, 80% to 90% of which appear only once. This clonotype originated in an adult with an advanced solid tumor such as melanoma, head and neck, liver or kidney cancer. J is TRBJ2-2 and V is TRBV2; TRBD1 might be the D (6 bases). Sequences were derived from CD4+ or CD8+ T cells sorted from blood, sampled in a trial of the OX40 agonist ivuxolimab. Here the CDR3 DNA reads TGTGCCAGCTCAGGGGATGGGGCCGGGGAGCTGTTTTTT. The encoded protein is CASSGDGAGELFF.